This TCR beta chain stems from a study of T-cell reconstitution after alpha-beta-depleted transplantation in children. Study results and limitations: It was reported that alpha-beta T cells came from several hundred expanded graft clones (about two months after transplant). Some patients' high day-60 TCRbeta diversity was attributed to recipient cells surviving conditioning. Counts and diversity of T cells one year after transplant came mostly from newly produced T cells.

This clonotype was counted many times. What it binds is unknown. Construction of the TCRbeta library involved unique molecular identifiers. TCRdb redid the calling of the PCR reads with MiXCR, one entry per CDR3 protein. The table has a few hundred thousand distinct CDR3 sequences, roughly 10% seen once. Per germline, CDR1 SNHLY and CDR2 FYNNEI. J was trimmed by 0 bases and V by 7 bases; bases with no gene match: 14. The CDR3 loop spans 18 amino acids. This receptor was obtained from a child less than two years old with acute myeloid leukemia, due to receive a stem cell transplant. The gene calls are TRBV2 and TRBJ1-3; 8 positions match TRBD1. Material: PBMCs, obtained before TCRalphabeta/CD19-depleted stem cell transplant. DNA of the CDR3: TGTGCCAGCAATTTCAGGGGGCAGAGCCCAGTCTCTGGAAACACCATATATTTT. It encodes CASNFRGQSPVSGNTIYF.